Shown below are 28 T cell receptor beta chains from a single sample sequenced in a study of response to subunit inactivated influenza vaccine. TCRdb re-called the RT-PCR reads with MiXCR, one entry per CDR3 protein. The sample records 450,000 to 600,000 distinct CDR3 sequences, around 8% being singletons. The material was PBMCs from blood, obtained about 23 months after vaccination. Source of these receptors: a man aged 50 to 69 who received an inactivated influenza vaccine.

This clonotype was counted many times. The chain links TRBV5-1 to TRBJ2-1; possible D gene TRBD1, 6 bases. This CDR3 is built from 14 residues. Looked up from germline, CDR1 is SGHRS and CDR2 is YFSETQ. Trimming took off 3 bases at V and 5 bases at J, with 12 bases between the two ends. CDR3 protein: CASSYRAAHNEQFF. The CDR3 nucleotides read TGCGCCAGCAGCTACAGGGCAGCCCACAATGAGCAGTTCTTC.

The rearrangement uses TRBV9 and TRBJ2-7; the D is unclear. Between the trimmed V and J ends, which lost 0 bases and 0 bases, there was a span of 7 bases. From germline, CDR1 is SGDLS and CDR2 YYNGEE. The CDR3 loop spans 14 amino acids. The DNA of the CDR3 is TGTGCCAGCAGCGTAGGGGCTGGCTCCTACGAGCAGTACTTC. It encodes CASSVGAGSYEQYF. The entire variable domain, with the rest obtained from reference TRBV9 and TRBJ2-7, is as follows: DSGVTQTPKHLITATGQRVTLRCSPRSGDLSVYWYQQSLDQGLQFLIQYYNGEERAKGNILERFSAQQFPDLHSELNLSSLELGDSALYFCASSVGAGSYEQYFGPGTRLTVT.

Ten or more counts support this clonotype. The CDR3 region has the DNA TGCAGTGTCCTAGCGCACATTCAGTACTTC. This codes for CSVLAHIQYF. This chain uses TRBV20-1 with TRBJ2-4, with D perhaps matching TRBD2 (6 bases). The ends were cut back, 7 bases at V and 8 bases at J, with 9 bases in the middle. The CDR3 is 10 amino acids. Germline lookup yields CDR1 DFQATT and CDR2 SNEGSKA (reference sequence).

This clonotype was counted at least ten times. The gene calls are TRBV12-3 or TRBV12-4 and TRBJ2-1, with 8 positions matching TRBD1. The junction had 3 bases not matched to a gene; V was cut back by 4 bases and J by 1 base. The CDR3 has 15 residues. In DNA form, the CDR3 reads TGTGCCAGCAGTTCCCAGGGGGCTTCCTACAATGAGCAGTTCTTC. Amino acid sequence: CASSSQGASYNEQFF.

The chain carries TRBV21-1 and TRBJ2-1. TRBV21-1 is a documented pseudogene. The CDR3 is made up of 14 amino acids. The CDR3: CASSKGPRTNEQFF. CDR3 sequence (DNA): TGTGCCAGCAGCAAAGGGCCCCGTACCAATGAGCAGTTCTTC.

V usage is TRBV18 and J usage is TRBJ2-3; D perhaps matches TRBD2 (6 bases). V lost 3 bases to trimming and J lost 2 bases, with 15 bases between them. Germline V gene lookup returns CDR1 KGHSH and CDR2 LQKENI. This CDR3 comprises 16 residues. CDR3 coding DNA: TGTGCCAGCTCACCCCGATTGGCGCGGGACACAGATACGCAGTATTTT. Translating gives CASSPRLARDTDTQYF.

This clonotype was counted between two and nine times. This chain connects TRBV18 to TRBJ1-1, with 11 nucleotides matching TRBD1. The trim removed 3 bases at V and 8 bases at J, leaving 5 bases unmatched. Germline values: CDR1 KGHSH, CDR2 LQKENI. This CDR3 region has 14 residues. CDR3: CASSPSDRGREAFF. CDR3 nucleotides: TGTGCCAGCTCACCTTCGGACAGGGGGCGCGAAGCTTTCTTT.

The chain employs TRBV20-1 and TRBJ2-5; D remains unclear. This CDR3 comprises 14 residues. CDR1 is DFQATT and CDR2 is SNEGSKA in the germline V gene (reference sequence). With 1 base removed from V and 2 bases from J, the gap between germline ends came to 11 bases. The CDR3 is CSARVIPSQETQYF. In DNA, the CDR3 is TGCAGTGCTAGAGTTATACCCTCACAAGAGACCCAGTACTTC.

The table lists this clonotype with many counts. The chain recombines TRBV20-1 with TRBJ2-1; the match to TRBD2 covers 11 bases. The V gene end was trimmed by 1 base and the J gene end by 2 bases; junction bases not matched to a gene: 4. The CDR3 is made up of 16 amino acids. Per the germline V gene, CDR1 is DFQATT and CDR2 is SNEGSKA (reference sequence). CDR3 DNA: TGCAGTGCTAGAGCCCTAGCGGGGGGAACCTACAATGAGCAGTTCTTC. This gives the protein CSARALAGGTYNEQFF.

This clonotype has at least ten counts. The rearrangement uses TRBV20-1 and TRBJ2-1, with D possibly being TRBD1 (6 bases). The CDR3 has 13 residues. Between the trimmed V and J ends, which lost 4 bases and 5 bases, there was a span of 12 bases. Looked up from germline, CDR1 is DFQATT and CDR2 is SNEGSKA (reference sequence). CDR3: CSAKKGQDNEQFF. CDR3 DNA sequence: TGCAGTGCTAAAAAGGGACAAGACAATGAGCAGTTCTTC.

The chain recombines TRBV3-1 with TRBJ1-3, with a tentative D call TRBD1 (6 bases). The CDR3 totals 16 residues. CDR1 and CDR2 from the germline V gene are LGHDT and YNNKEL (reference sequence). With 3 bases removed from V and 2 bases from J, the gap between germline ends came to 14 bases. CDR3 region: CASSHIAGAPGNTIYF. The CDR3, as DNA: TGTGCCAGCAGCCACATCGCAGGGGCTCCTGGAAACACCATATATTTT.

There are a few counts of this clonotype. The chain recombines TRBV20-1 with TRBJ2-1, with D perhaps matching TRBD1 (5 bases). CDR3 length equals 13 residues. V dropped 6 bases and J dropped 4 bases, with 13 bases sitting between them. CDR1 and CDR2 (germline): DFQATT, SNEGSKA (reference sequence). CDR3 bases: TGCAGTGCCTTTCTGACAGTTTACAATGAGCAGTTCTTC. This codes for CSAFLTVYNEQFF.

This clonotype was counted a few times. The V and J genes are TRBV6-1 and TRBJ2-3, with 10 bases identical to TRBD1. CDR1 and CDR2 (germline): MNHNS, SASEGT. The trim removed 7 bases at V and 2 bases at J, leaving 6 bases unmatched. This CDR3 region has 15 residues. DNA of the CDR3: TGTGCCAGCACGCCGGGACAGGGGTTCACAGATACGCAGTATTTT. Its protein is CASTPGQGFTDTQYF.

Ten or more counts support this clonotype. The chain carries TRBV6-1 and TRBJ2-3; 7 bases are a match to TRBD1. Germline CDR1 and CDR2: MNHNS and SASEGT. Trimming at V came to 6 bases and at J to 1 base, leaving 10 bases not matched to a gene. This CDR3 has 16 residues. The CDR3 spells CASSLGQARGTDTQYF. Written as DNA, the CDR3 is TGTGCCAGCAGCCTAGGACAGGCTCGCGGCACAGATACGCAGTATTTT.

This clonotype was seen a few times. This chain uses TRBV18 with TRBJ1-1; D perhaps matches TRBD1 (6 bases). The CDR3 has 12 amino acids. The V end was cut by 3 bases, the J end by 11 bases, with 13 bases between. Germline CDR1 and CDR2: KGHSH and LQKENI. CDR3 region: CASSPSRGEAFF. The CDR3 nucleotides read TGTGCCAGCTCACCTAGCAGGGGAGAGGCTTTCTTT.

This clonotype was counted between two and nine times. In DNA form, the CDR3 reads TGTGCCACCAGCAGAGATTTGGCCGCCTATGGCTACACCTTC. Translating it yields CATSRDLAAYGYTF. The genes are TRBV15 and TRBJ1-2; unclear D gene. The CDR3 extends over 14 amino acids. The V gene lost 0 bases and the J gene lost 4 bases, with 9 bases spanning the gap. Looked up from germline, CDR1 is LNHNV and CDR2 is YYDKDF (reference sequence). Full variable domain (missing parts from reference TRBV15 and TRBJ1-2): DAMVIQNPRYQVTQFGKPVTLSCSQTLNHNVMYWYQQKSSQAPKLLFHYYDKDFNNEADTPDNFQSRRPNTSFCFLDIRSPGLGDTAMYLCATSRDLAAYGYTFGSGTRLTVV.

V gene TRBV7-8 combines with J gene TRBJ2-7, with no clear D. CDR3 size: 13 residues. V was cut by 1 base and J by 6 bases, with 10 bases left in between. CDR1 SGHVS and CDR2 FQNEAQ come from the germline V gene. CDR3 protein: CASSLDSGSEQYF. The CDR3 bases are TGTGCCAGCAGCTTAGATTCAGGCAGCGAGCAGTACTTC.

Many counts were recorded for this clonotype. CDR3 bases: TGTGCCAGCAGTAACCGGCTAGGGTCCTACGAGCAGTACTTC. Translation: CASSNRLGSYEQYF. The rearrangement joins TRBV12-3 or TRBV12-4 to TRBJ2-7; D ambiguous. CDR3 length equals 14 residues. V lost 5 bases to trimming and J lost 1 base, with 12 bases between them.

This rearrangement joins TRBV9 to TRBJ1-6; D not resolved. The CDR3 runs 14 residues. Germline values: CDR1 SGDLS, CDR2 YYNGEE. With 1 base removed from V and 5 bases from J, the gap between germline ends came to 7 bases. The CDR3 nucleotides are TGTGCCAGCAGCGTATCCGGGAATAATTCACCCCTCCACTTT. Its translation: CASSVSGNNSPLHF.

Many counts were recorded for this clonotype. The DNA of the CDR3 is TGCGCCAGCAGCTTGGGACAGGGCAGCACCGGGGAGCTGTTTTTT. This codes for CASSLGQGSTGELFF. The V call is TRBV5-1, the J call TRBJ2-2; the match to TRBD1 covers 7 bases. This CDR3 has 15 residues. Germline-derived CDR1 and CDR2 are SGHRS and YFSETQ. V gave up 0 bases and J gave up 4 bases; unmatched junction bases: 3.

This chain joins TRBV12-3 or TRBV12-4 and TRBJ2-3, with 7 nucleotides matching TRBD1. CDR3 length equals 15 residues. V lost 7 bases, J lost 0 bases, and 7 bases stayed unmatched. The CDR3 DNA reads TGTGCCAGCACCCCGACAGGGTCAAGCACAGATACGCAGTATTTT. The encoded protein is CASTPTGSSTDTQYF.

The gene calls are TRBV29-1 and TRBJ2-7; 7 bases match TRBD1. Trimming cost V 2 bases and J 7 bases; bases outside gene matches: 8. There are 13 residues in the CDR3. CDR1 is SQVTM and CDR2 is ANQGSEA in the germline V gene. In nucleotides, the CDR3 is TGCAGCGTTGAACGAGGTAACAGGGGAGAGCAGTACTTC. Translating it yields CSVERGNRGEQYF.

A word on this clonotype: The junction departs from germline at one end; a sequencing error may be responsible. The chain recombines TRBV20-1 with TRBJ1-6, with 7 nucleotides matching TRBD1. Germline V gene sequence: CDR1 DFQATT, CDR2 SNEGSKA (reference sequence). The CDR3 extends over 11 amino acids. CDR3 sequence (DNA): TGCAGTGCTAGATTTGACAGGGCTAGGATATTT. Translated, it gives CSARFDRARIF.

The gene calls are TRBV21-1 and TRBJ2-3; the table's TRBD1 call for D was not verified on the DNA. TRBV21-1 is a listed pseudogene. The CDR3 consists of 18 residues. CDR3 coding DNA: TGTGCCAGCAGCAAAGTGTGCGGGGGCATGTTTAGCACAGATACGCAGTATTTT. It translates to CASSKVCGGMFSTDTQYF.

This clonotype appeared a few times. The V gene is TRBV5-1, the J gene TRBJ1-3; 7 bases line up with TRBD1. The CDR3 totals 14 residues. Germline lookup yields CDR1 SGHRS and CDR2 YFSETQ. V shed 4 bases and J 4 bases; nucleotides not matched to a gene: 5. CDR3 DNA: TGCGCCAGCAGCGGAGGGACAGCCGGAAACACCATATATTTT. Protein sequence: CASSGGTAGNTIYF.

This clonotype showed up just a few times. The J gene is TRBJ2-5, the V gene TRBV7-8; D gene uncertain. V dropped 3 bases and J dropped 5 bases, with 10 bases sitting between them. Germline assignment: CDR1 SGHVS and CDR2 FQNEAQ. The length of the CDR3 is 13 residues. The CDR3 region has the DNA TGTGCCAGCAGCTTGACTGTGCGGGAGACCCAGTACTTC. It yields the protein CASSLTVRETQYF.

This clonotype has a handful of counts. J is TRBJ1-1 and V is TRBV5-1; TRBD1 matches 8 bases. CDR3 length: 14 amino acids. The trim removed 3 bases at V and 11 bases at J, leaving 12 bases unmatched. CDR1 and CDR2 from the germline V gene are SGHRS and YFSETQ. The CDR3 DNA reads TGCGCCAGCAGCTCCGGACAGGGTGAGTCCAGGGCTTTCTTT. Amino acids: CASSSGQGESRAFF.

This clonotype was observed at least ten times. The rearrangement uses TRBV10-3 and TRBJ1-6; weak D call: TRBD1 (6 bases). V was clipped by 2 bases and J by 7 bases, with 9 bases between them. The CDR3 totals 14 residues. Looked up from germline, CDR1 is ENHRY and CDR2 is SYGVKD. The CDR3 DNA is TGTGCCATCAGTGAGGGACAGTCAAATTCACCCCTCCACTTT. Translated: CAISEGQSNSPLHF.